This T cell receptor beta chain comes out of a study of blood T cell repertoires in COVID-19. Study information: Spain, Italy and the United States supplied samples that represented acute and convalescent COVID-19. In each case, the material was cDNA or gDNA derived from T cells, B-cell-depleted T cells, or PBMCs.

This clone was observed once. As originally analysed: Amplifying reference gene primers gave estimates of nucleated cell counts. The data were produced by immunoSEQ multiplex PCR, yet TCRdb's version contains in-frame clones alone and is incomplete. The D gene and trimming were derived from the DNA, and the V and J assignments and clone size from that table. The sample yields 250,000 to 300,000 clones, 86% seen once. This CDR3 comprises 20 residues. Germline CDR1 MNHEY, CDR2 SMNVEV (reference sequence). The ends lost 4 bases at V and 7 bases at J; junction bases unmatched: 19. Sequencing was performed on peripheral blood. The chain recombines TRBV27 with TRBJ2-1; 13 nucleotides agree with TRBD2. The clonotype was recovered from a young woman with active or convalescent COVID-19. The CDR3, as DNA: TGTGCCAGCAGTTCAACCCGTAGTATCAGACTAGCGGGGGGCCGTAATGAGCAGTTCTTC. It yields the protein CASSSTRSIRLAGGRNEQFF.